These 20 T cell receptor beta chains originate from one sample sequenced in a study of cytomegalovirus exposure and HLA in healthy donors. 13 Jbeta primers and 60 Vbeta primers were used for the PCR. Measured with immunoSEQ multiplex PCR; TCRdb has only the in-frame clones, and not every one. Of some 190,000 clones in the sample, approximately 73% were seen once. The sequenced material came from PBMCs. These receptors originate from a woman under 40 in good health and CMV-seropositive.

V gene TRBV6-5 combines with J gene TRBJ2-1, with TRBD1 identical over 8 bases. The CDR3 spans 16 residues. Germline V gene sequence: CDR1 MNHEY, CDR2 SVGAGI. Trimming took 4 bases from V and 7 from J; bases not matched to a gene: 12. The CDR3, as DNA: TGTGCCAGCAGTTGGGGTGGAGGGGACAGGACAAATGAGCAGTTCTTC. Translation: CASSWGGGDRTNEQFF.

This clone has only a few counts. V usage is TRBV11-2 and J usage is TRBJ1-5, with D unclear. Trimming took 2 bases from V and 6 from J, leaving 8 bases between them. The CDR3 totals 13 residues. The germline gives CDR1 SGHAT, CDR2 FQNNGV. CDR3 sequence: CASSLSLSQPQHF. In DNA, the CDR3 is TGTGCCAGCAGCTTATCTCTAAGTCAGCCCCAGCATTTT.

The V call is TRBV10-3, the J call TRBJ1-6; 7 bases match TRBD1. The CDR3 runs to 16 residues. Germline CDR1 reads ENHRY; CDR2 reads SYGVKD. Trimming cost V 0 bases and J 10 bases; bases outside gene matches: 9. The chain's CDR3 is CAISESVTGAPSPLHF. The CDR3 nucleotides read TGTGCCATCAGTGAGTCTGTTACAGGGGCCCCCTCACCCCTCCACTTT.

In DNA form, the CDR3 reads TGTGCCAGCAGTTTTGGGCAGGCCTCCAAAAACATTCAGTACTTC. Protein product: CASSFGQASKNIQYF. V and J are TRBV27 and TRBJ2-4; D is unclear. Trimming shortened V by 3 bases and J by 2 bases, and 11 bases separated the two germline ends. CDR3 length: 15 amino acids. Germline V gene sequence: CDR1 MNHEY, CDR2 SMNVEV (reference sequence).

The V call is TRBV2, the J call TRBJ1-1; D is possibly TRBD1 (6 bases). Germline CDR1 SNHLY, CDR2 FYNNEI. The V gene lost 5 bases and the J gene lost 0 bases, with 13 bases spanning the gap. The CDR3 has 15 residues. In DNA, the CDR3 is TGTGCCAGCAGTTTGACAGGAGGTATGAACACTGAAGCTTTCTTT. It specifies CASSLTGGMNTEAFF.

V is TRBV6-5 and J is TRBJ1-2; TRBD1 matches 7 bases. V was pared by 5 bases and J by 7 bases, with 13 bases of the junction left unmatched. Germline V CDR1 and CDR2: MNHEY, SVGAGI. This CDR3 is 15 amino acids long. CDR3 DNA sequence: TGTGCCAGCAGTGTACAGGGGATAGGGTTAGGTGGCTACACCTTC. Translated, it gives CASSVQGIGLGGYTF.

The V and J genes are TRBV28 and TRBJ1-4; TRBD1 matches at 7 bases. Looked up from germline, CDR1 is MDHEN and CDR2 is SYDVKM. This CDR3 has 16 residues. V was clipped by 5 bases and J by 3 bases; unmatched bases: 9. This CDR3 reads CASSTPRQGSNEKLFF. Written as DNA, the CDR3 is TGTGCCAGCAGTACACCTAGACAGGGCTCTAATGAAAAACTGTTTTTT.

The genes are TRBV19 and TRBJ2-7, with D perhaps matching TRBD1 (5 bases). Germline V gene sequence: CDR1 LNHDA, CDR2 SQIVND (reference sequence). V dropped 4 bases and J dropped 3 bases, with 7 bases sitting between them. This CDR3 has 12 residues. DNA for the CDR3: TGTGCCAGTAGTAAAGGGGTCTACGAGCAGTACTTC. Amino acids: CASSKGVYEQYF.

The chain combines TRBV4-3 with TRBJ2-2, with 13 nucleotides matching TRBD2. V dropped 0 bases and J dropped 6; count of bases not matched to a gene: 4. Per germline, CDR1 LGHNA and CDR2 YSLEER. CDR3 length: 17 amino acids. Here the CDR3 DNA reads TGCGCCAGCAGCCAAGAACTAGCGGGGGGGCGTCCCGGGGAGCTGTTTTTT. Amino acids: CASSQELAGGRPGELFF.

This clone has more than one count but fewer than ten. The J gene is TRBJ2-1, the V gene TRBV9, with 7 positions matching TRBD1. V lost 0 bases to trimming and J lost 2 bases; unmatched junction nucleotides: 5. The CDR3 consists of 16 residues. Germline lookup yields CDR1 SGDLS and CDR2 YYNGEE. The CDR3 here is CASSVAGQNTYNEQFF. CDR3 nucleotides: TGTGCCAGCAGCGTAGCGGGACAGAATACCTACAATGAGCAGTTCTTC.

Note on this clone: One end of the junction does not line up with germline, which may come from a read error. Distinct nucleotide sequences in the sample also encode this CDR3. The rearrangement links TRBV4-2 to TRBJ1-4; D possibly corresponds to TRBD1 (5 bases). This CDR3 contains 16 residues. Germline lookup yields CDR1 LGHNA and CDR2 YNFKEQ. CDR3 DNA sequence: TGTGCCAGCAGCCCCCGGCGGGGGGGACCTAATGAAAAGCTGTTTTTT. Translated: CASSPRRGGPNEKLFF.

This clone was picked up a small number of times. CDR3 residues: CASSPRTFRGTNEKLFF. The CDR3 DNA sequence: TGTGCCAGCAGCCCCCGAACGTTCAGGGGGACTAATGAAAAACTGTTTTTT. The V and J genes are TRBV7-9 and TRBJ1-4, with 7 bases matching TRBD1. V gave up 5 bases and J gave up 2 bases; unmatched junction bases: 11. Germline V gives CDR1 SEHNR, CDR2 FQNEAQ (reference sequence). CDR3 size: 17 residues.

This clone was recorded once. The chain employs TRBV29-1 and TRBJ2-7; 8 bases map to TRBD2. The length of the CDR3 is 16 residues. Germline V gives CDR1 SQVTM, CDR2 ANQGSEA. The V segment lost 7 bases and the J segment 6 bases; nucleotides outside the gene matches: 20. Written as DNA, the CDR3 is TGCAGCGCCCCCGCCGGGGGGGCCCACCTGAAGGGCGAGCAGTACTTC. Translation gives CSAPAGGAHLKGEQYF.

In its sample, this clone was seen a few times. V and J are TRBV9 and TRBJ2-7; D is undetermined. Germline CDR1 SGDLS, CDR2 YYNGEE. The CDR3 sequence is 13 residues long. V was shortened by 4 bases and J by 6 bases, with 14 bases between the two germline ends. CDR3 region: CASSPQTGPEQYF. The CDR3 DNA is TGTGCCAGCAGCCCGCAGACGGGTCCCGAGCAGTACTTC. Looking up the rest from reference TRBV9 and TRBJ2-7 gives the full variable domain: DSGVTQTPKHLITATGQRVTLRCSPRSGDLSVYWYQQSLDQGLQFLIQYYNGEERAKGNILERFSAQQFPDLHSELNLSSLELGDSALYFCASSPQTGPEQYFGPGTRLTVT.

The CDR3, as DNA: TGTGCCTCCGTGAGAGAGGGTTCGGAAAAACTGTTTTTT. Amino acid sequence: CASVREGSEKLFF. The chain recombines TRBV2 with TRBJ1-4; D gene ambiguous. CDR1 SNHLY and CDR2 FYNNEI come from the germline V gene. This CDR3 is 13 amino acids long. Trimming left V 11 bases short and J 8 bases short, with 18 bases between.

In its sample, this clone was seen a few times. CDR3 DNA: TGTGCCAGCAGTGAGGGGGGTGGTGTGATGAGCTCCTACAATGAGCAGTTCTTC. Its translation: CASSEGGGVMSSYNEQFF. The chain is built from TRBV2 and TRBJ2-1; a weak D match, TRBD2 (6 bases). V lost 3 bases to trimming and J lost 0 bases, with 18 bases between them. This CDR3 has 18 amino acids. Germline assignment: CDR1 SNHLY and CDR2 FYNNEI.

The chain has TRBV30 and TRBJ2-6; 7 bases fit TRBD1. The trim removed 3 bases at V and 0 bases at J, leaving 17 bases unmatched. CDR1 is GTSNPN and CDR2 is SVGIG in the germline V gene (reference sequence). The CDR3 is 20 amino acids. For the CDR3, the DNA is TGTGCCTGGAGATCCGGGACAGTGGACTTTTATCTCTCTGGGGCCAACGTCCTGACTTTC. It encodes CAWRSGTVDFYLSGANVLTF.

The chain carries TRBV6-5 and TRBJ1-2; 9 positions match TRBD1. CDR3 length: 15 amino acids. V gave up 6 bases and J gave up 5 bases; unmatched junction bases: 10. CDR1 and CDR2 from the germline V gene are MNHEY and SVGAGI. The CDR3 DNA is TGTGCCAGCAGCCCACACGGGACAGGGCAGTATGGCTACACCTTC. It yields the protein CASSPHGTGQYGYTF.

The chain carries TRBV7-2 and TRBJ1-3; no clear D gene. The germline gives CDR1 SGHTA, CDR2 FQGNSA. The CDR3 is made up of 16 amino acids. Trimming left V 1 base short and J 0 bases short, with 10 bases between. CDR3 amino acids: CASSLDPGYSGNTIYF. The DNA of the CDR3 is TGTGCCAGCAGCTTAGATCCGGGATACTCTGGAAACACCATATATTTT.

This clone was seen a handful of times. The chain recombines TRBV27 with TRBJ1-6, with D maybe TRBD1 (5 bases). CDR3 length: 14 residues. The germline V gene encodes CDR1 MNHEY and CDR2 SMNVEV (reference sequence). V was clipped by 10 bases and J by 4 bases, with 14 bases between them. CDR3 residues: CATRAPLYNSPLHF. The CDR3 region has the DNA TGTGCCACCAGGGCTCCCCTTTATAATTCACCCCTCCACTTT.